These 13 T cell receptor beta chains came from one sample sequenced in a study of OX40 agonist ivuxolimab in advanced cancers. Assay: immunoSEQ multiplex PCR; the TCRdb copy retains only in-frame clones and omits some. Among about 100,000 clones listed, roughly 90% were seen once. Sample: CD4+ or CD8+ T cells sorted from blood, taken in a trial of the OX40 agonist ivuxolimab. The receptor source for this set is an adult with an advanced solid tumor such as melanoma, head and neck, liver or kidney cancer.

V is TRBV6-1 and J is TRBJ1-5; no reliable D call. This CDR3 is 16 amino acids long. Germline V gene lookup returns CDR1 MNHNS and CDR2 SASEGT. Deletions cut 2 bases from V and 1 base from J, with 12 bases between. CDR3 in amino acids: CASSEPGGLSNQPQHF. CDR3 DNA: TGTGCCAGCAGTGAACCGGGTGGACTGAGCAATCAGCCCCAGCATTTT.

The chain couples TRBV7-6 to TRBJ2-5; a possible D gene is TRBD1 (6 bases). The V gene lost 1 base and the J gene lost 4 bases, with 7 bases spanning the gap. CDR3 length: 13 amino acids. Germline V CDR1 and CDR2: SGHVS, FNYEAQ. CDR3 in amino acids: CASSLGGGETQYF. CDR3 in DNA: TGTGCCAGCAGCTTAGGAGGGGGAGAGACCCAGTACTTC.

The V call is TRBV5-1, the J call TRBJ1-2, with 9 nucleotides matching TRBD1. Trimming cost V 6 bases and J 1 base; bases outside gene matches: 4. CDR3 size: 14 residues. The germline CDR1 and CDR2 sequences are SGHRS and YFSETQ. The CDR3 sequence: CASNSGQGNYGYTF. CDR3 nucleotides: TGCGCCAGCAACTCGGGACAGGGTAACTATGGCTACACCTTC.

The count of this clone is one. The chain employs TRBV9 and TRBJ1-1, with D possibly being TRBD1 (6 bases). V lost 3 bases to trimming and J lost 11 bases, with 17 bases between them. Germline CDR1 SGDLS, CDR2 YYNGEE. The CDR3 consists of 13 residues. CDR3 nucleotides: TGTGCCAGCAGCGAGCGGTGGGGGGACACTGCTTTCTTT. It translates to CASSERWGDTAFF.

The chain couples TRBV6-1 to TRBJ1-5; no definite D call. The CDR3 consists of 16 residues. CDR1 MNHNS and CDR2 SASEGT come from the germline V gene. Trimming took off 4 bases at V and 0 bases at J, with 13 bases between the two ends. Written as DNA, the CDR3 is TGTGCCAGCAGTGCGATGGGTCGGATTAGCAATCAGCCCCAGCATTTT. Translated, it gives CASSAMGRISNQPQHF.

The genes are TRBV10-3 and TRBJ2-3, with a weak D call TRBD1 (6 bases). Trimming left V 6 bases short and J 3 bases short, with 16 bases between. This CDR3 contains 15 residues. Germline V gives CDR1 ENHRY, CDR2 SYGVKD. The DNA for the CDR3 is TGTGCCATCAGACCGGGACACTACCGTACAGATACGCAGTATTTT. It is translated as CAIRPGHYRTDTQYF.

CDR3 sequence: CASSEGTRLGLRRTGELFF. The CDR3 DNA reads as TGTGCCAGCAGTGAGGGGACCCGACTAGGGCTTAGGAGGACCGGGGAGCTGTTTTTT. The chain is built from TRBV6-4 and TRBJ2-2; D may be TRBD2 (6 bases). CDR1 is MRHNA and CDR2 is SNTAGT in the germline V gene. The CDR3 runs to 19 residues. With 3 bases removed from V and 5 bases from J, the gap between germline ends came to 25 bases.

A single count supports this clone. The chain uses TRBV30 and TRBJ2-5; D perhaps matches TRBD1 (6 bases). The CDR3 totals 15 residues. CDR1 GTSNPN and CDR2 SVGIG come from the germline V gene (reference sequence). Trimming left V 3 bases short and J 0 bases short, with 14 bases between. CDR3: CAWSYLGTHQETQYF. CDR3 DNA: TGTGCCTGGAGCTATCTCGGGACACACCAAGAGACCCAGTACTTC. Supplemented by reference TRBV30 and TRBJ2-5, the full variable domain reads SQTIHQWPATLVQPVGSPLSLECTVEGTSNPNLYWYRQAAGRGLQLLFYSVGIGQISSEVPQNLSASRPQDRQFILSSKKLLLSDSGFYLCAWSYLGTHQETQYFGPGTRLLVL.

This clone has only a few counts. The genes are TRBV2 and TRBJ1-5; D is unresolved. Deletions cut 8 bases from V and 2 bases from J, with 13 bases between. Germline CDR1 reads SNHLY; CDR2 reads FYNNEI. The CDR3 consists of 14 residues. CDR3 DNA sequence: TGTGCCAGCGGGGAAGAGGGCGGCAATCAGCCCCAGCATTTT. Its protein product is CASGEEGGNQPQHF.

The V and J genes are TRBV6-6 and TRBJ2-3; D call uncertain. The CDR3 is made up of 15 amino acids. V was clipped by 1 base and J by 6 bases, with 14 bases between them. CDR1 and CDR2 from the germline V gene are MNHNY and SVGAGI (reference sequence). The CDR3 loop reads CASSYLGPTGDTQYF. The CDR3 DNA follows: TGTGCCAGCAGTTACTTGGGCCCAACCGGCGATACGCAGTATTTT.

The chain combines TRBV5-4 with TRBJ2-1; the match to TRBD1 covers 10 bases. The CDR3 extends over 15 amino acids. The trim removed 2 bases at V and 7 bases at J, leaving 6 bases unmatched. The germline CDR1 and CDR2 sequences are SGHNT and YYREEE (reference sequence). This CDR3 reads CASSLAGTGANEQFF. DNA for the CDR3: TGTGCCAGCAGCTTAGCCGGGACAGGGGCTAATGAGCAGTTCTTC.

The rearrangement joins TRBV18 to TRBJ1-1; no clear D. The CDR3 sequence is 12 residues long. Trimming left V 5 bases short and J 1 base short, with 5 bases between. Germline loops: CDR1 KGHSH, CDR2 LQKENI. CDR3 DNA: TGTGCCAGCTCATACAAGAACACTGAAGCTTTCTTT. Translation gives CASSYKNTEAFF.

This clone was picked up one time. CDR3 amino acids: CASSRGDTDTQYF. The CDR3, as DNA: TGTGCCAGCAGTCGGGGGGACACAGATACGCAGTATTTT. This rearrangement joins TRBV6-5 to TRBJ2-3; 7 positions match TRBD2. The CDR3 runs to 13 residues. The V gene end was trimmed by 5 bases and the J gene end by 2 bases; junction bases not matched to a gene: 1. The germline V gene encodes CDR1 MNHEY and CDR2 SVGAGI.